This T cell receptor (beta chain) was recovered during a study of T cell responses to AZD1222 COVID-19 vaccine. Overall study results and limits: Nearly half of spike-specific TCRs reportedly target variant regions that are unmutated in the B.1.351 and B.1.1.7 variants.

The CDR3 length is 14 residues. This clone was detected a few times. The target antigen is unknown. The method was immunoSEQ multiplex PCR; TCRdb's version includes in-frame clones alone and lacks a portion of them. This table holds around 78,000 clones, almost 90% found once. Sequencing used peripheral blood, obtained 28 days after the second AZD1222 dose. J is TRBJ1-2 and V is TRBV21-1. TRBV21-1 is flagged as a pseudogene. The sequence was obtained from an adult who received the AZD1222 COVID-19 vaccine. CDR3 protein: CASITEARETGYTF. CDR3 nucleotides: TGTGCCAGCATTACCGAAGCCAGGGAGACCGGCTACACCTTC.